The present T cell receptor (beta chain) was sequenced within a study of shared clonotypes between healthy human individuals. General study results and limits: A small donor pool kept down the genetic and exposure-history diversity that was represented.

Assay used: immunoSEQ multiplex PCR; TCRdb lists only in-frame clones, some missing. The sample includes 2.3 million or so clones, approximately 95% of them seen just once. A remark on this clone: Its matching antigen is unknown.

The CDR3 runs 18 residues. The germline V gene encodes CDR1 SNHLY and CDR2 FYNNEI. V lost 2 bases and J lost 6, with 23 bases in between. Donors were Caucasian adults residing in Nashville, Tennessee, USA. This TCR derives from a man in his late teens or twenties in good health. Some clones in this sample may be carry-over from other donors' samples. What was sequenced was naive CD4+ T cells from PBMCs. Subset defined: CD45RA+ positively selected. The chain links TRBV2 to TRBJ2-1, with D hard to call. CDR3 coding DNA: TGTGCCAGCAGTGAAATCGGTATCGGTCTTCGAACTACCAATGAGCAGTTCTTC. This translates into CASSEIGIGLRTTNEQFF. Based on the CDR3 plus reference TRBV2 and TRBJ2-1, the full variable domain is EPEVTQTPSHQVTQMGQEVILRCVPISNHLYFYWYRQILGQKVEFLVSFYNNEISEKSEIFDDQFSVERPDGSNFTLKIRSTKLEDSAMYFCASSEIGIGLRTTNEQFFGPGTRLTVL.